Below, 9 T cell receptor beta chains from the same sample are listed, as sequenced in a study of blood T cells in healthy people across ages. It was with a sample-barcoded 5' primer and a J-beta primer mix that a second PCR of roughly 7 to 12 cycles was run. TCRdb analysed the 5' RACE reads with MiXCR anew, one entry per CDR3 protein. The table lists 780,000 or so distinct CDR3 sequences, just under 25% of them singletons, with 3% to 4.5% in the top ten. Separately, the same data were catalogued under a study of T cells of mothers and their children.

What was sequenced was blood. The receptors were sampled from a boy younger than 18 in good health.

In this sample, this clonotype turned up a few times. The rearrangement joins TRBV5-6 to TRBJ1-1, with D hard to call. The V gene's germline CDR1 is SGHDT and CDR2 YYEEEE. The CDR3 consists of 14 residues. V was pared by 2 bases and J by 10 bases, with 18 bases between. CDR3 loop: CASSFMGTDRGAFF. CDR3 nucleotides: TGTGCCAGCAGCTTTATGGGAACAGATCGGGGAGCTTTCTTT.

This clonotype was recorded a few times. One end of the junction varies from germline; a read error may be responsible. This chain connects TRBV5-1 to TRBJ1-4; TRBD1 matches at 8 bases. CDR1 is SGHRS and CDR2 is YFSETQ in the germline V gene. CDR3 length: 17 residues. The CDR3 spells CASSRGQGGATNEKLFF. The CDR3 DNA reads TGCGCCAGCAGCCGAGGACAGGGAGGTGCAACTAATGAGAAACTGTTTTTT.

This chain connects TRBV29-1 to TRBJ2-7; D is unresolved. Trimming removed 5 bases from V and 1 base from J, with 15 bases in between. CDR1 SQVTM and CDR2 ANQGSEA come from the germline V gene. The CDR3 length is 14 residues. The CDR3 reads CSVKAAGISYEQYF. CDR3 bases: TGCAGCGTTAAGGCGGCAGGTATATCCTACGAGCAGTACTTC.

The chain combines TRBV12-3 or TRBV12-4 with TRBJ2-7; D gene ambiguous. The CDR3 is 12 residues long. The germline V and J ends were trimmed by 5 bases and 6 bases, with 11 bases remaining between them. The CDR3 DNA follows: TGTGCCAGCAGTCTCCATTCGGGCGAGCAGTACTTC. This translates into CASSLHSGEQYF.

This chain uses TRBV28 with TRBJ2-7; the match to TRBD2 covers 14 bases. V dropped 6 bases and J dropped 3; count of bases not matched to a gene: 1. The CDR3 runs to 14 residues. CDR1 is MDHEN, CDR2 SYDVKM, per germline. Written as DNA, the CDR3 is TGTGCCAGCAGAGGGACTAGCGGGAGCTACGAGCAGTACTTC. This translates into CASRGTSGSYEQYF.

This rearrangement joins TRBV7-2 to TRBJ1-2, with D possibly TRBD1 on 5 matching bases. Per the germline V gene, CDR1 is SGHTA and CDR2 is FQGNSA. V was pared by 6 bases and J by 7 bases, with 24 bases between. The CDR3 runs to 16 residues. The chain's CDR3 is CASSLSLPTEGLGYTF. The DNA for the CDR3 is TGTGCCAGCAGTCTTTCCCTCCCGACAGAAGGGCTTGGCTACACCTTC.

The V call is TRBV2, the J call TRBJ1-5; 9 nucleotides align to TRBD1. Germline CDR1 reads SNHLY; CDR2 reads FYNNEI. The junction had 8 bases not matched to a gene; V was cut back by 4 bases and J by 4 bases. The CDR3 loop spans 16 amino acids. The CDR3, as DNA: TGTGCCAGCAGTGCACAGGGGACAGGGCGAAATCAGCCCCAGCATTTT. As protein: CASSAQGTGRNQPQHF.

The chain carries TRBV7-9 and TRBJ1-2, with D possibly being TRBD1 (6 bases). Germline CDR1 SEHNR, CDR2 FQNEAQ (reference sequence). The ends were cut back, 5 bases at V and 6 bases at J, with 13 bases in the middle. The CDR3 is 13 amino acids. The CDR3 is CASSVGTKNGYTF. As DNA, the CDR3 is TGTGCCAGCAGCGTAGGGACAAAGAATGGCTACACCTTC.

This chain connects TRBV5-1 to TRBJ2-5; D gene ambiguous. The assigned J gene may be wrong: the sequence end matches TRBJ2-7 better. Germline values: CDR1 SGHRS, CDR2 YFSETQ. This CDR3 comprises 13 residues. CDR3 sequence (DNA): TGCGCCAGCAGTCGCAGGAACTCCTACGAGCAGTACTTC. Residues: CASSRRNSYEQYF.